A single sample gave rise to the 27 T cell receptor beta chains below, sequenced in a study of blood T cell repertoires in COVID-19 (dated by TCRdb to the early 2020s). The library was obtained by the immunoSEQ multiplex PCR assay. As stored in TCRdb, this immuneACCESS dataset retains in-frame rearrangements with V and J assigned. A fraction of the clones does not appear; measured against another copy, unresolved V genes explain less than half of the discrepancy, and the remainder lacks a known reason. The sample records roughly 120,000 clones, around nine tenths of which are singletons. Roughly 4.9% of the sample lies in the top ten. The sequenced sample consisted of peripheral blood. The receptors were sampled from a human donor in a cohort sampled during active COVID-19.

This clone was recorded a few times. The chain is built from TRBV4-3 and TRBJ1-4; D perhaps matches TRBD1 (6 bases). CDR1 and CDR2 from the germline V gene are LGHNA and YSLEER. V lost 8 bases and J lost 7, with 17 bases in between. The CDR3 has 14 residues. The CDR3 DNA is TGCGCCAGCGGACGGGGGGGGCAGGGTGAAAAACTGTTTTTT. Amino acid sequence: CASGRGGQGEKLFF.

This chain links TRBV10-1 with TRBJ2-3, with D possibly TRBD2 on 5 matching bases. Trimming pared 0 bases from V and 3 bases from J, leaving 7 bases between. This CDR3 is 14 amino acids long. Looked up from germline, CDR1 is WNHNN and CDR2 is SYGVQD (reference sequence). CDR3 residues: CASSESPGTDTQYF. In nucleotides, the CDR3 is TGCGCCAGCAGTGAGTCGCCGGGGACAGATACGCAGTATTTT.

The gene calls are TRBV15 and TRBJ2-5; the match to TRBD2 covers 12 bases. The CDR3 is 16 residues long. J was trimmed by 7 bases and V by 1 base; bases with no gene match: 7. The germline V gene encodes CDR1 LNHNV and CDR2 YYDKDF (reference sequence). CDR3 sequence: CATSRGLAGDFGTQYF. The CDR3 DNA follows: TGTGCCACCAGCAGAGGACTAGCGGGAGACTTCGGGACCCAGTACTTC.

This clone has just one count. The chain uses TRBV6-4 and TRBJ2-3; D remains ambiguous. This CDR3 is built from 15 residues. Trimming left V 4 bases short and J 2 bases short, with 13 bases between. Per the germline V gene, CDR1 is MRHNA and CDR2 is SNTAGT. The CDR3: CASSAAAASTDTQYF. CDR3 coding DNA: TGTGCCAGCAGTGCGGCCGCGGCTTCCACAGATACGCAGTATTTT.

The rearrangement links TRBV7-6 to TRBJ1-3; D remains unclear. The ends were cut back, 7 bases at V and 2 bases at J, with 12 bases in the middle. The CDR3 contains 14 residues. Germline CDR1 and CDR2: SGHVS and FNYEAQ. The chain's CDR3 is CASTQVAPGNTIYF. CDR3 nucleotides: TGTGCCAGCACCCAAGTAGCTCCTGGAAACACCATATATTTT.

The chain is built from TRBV12-5 and TRBJ2-1, with a tentative D call TRBD1 (6 bases). Germline V gives CDR1 LGHNT, CDR2 FRNRAP. This CDR3 comprises 15 residues. V shed 6 bases and J shed 2 bases, with 14 bases lying between them. The CDR3 here is CASGTGSRTYNEQFF. CDR3 bases: TGTGCTAGTGGAACAGGGTCGAGAACCTACAATGAGCAGTTCTTC.

The chain employs TRBV19 and TRBJ2-1; D is unresolved. Trimming pared 10 bases from V and 0 bases from J, leaving 10 bases between. The CDR3 loop spans 13 amino acids. CDR1 and CDR2 from the germline V gene are LNHDA and SQIVND (reference sequence). CDR3 bases: TGTGCCACCGCACGCGTCTCCTACAATGAGCAGTTCTTC. Protein sequence: CATARVSYNEQFF.

Only a few counts were recorded for this clone. The V gene is TRBV5-1, the J gene TRBJ1-1, with D perhaps matching TRBD1 (5 bases). Germline-derived CDR1 and CDR2 are SGHRS and YFSETQ. The CDR3 consists of 14 residues. The germline V and J ends were trimmed by 2 bases and 4 bases, with 12 bases remaining between them. This chain's CDR3 is CASSFAGRATEAFF. The CDR3 nucleotides read TGCGCCAGCAGCTTCGCAGGGAGGGCCACTGAAGCTTTCTTT.

The V gene is TRBV4-3, the J gene TRBJ1-2; D call uncertain. Germline-derived CDR1 and CDR2 are LGHNA and YSLEER. Trimming removed 0 bases at V and 2 bases at J, with 13 bases between. The CDR3 has 16 amino acids. CDR3 in amino acids: CASSQDNLQNNYGYTF. CDR3 in DNA: TGCGCCAGCAGCCAAGATAATCTCCAGAACAACTATGGCTACACCTTC.

The CDR3 DNA is TGTGCCTGGAGTGACGGCTCTGGGGCCAACGTCCTGACTTTC. Protein: CAWSDGSGANVLTF. The V call is TRBV30, the J call TRBJ2-6, with D uncertain. Trimming took off 1 base at V and 0 bases at J, with 4 bases between the two ends. Germline CDR1 and CDR2: GTSNPN and SVGIG (reference sequence). CDR3 length equals 14 residues. Full variable domain (outside the CDR3, taken from reference TRBV30 and TRBJ2-6): SQTIHQWPATLVQPVGSPLSLECTVEGTSNPNLYWYRQAAGRGLQLLFYSVGIGQISSEVPQNLSASRPQDRQFILSSKKLLLSDSGFYLCAWSDGSGANVLTFGAGSRLTVL.

This clone was detected once. The chain uses TRBV7-2 and TRBJ2-2; 11 bases are shared with TRBD1. V trimming: 5 bases; J trimming: 5 bases; junction bases outside the gene matches: 4. This CDR3 is built from 15 residues. CDR1 is SGHTA, CDR2 FQGNSA, per germline. CDR3 sequence (DNA): TGTGCCAGCAGCGACGGGACAGGGGGAACCGGGGAGCTGTTTTTT. Translation: CASSDGTGGTGELFF.

This clone was found a few times. The chain has TRBV3-1 (or the pseudogene TRBV3-2) and TRBJ1-1; perhaps TRBD1 as D (5 bases). The CDR3 loop spans 15 amino acids. The germline V gene encodes CDR1 LGHDT and CDR2 YNNKEL (reference sequence). Trimming took off 0 bases at V and 5 bases at J, with 13 bases between the two ends. CDR3 region: CASSQDLAGRTEAFF. CDR3 DNA sequence: TGTGCCAGCAGCCAAGATTTGGCAGGGAGGACTGAAGCTTTCTTT.

In its sample, this clone was seen once. The V gene is TRBV2, the J gene TRBJ1-2; no firm D call. The CDR3 runs to 11 residues. Germline V gives CDR1 SNHLY, CDR2 FYNNEI. V gave up 2 bases and J gave up 14 bases, with 12 bases separating them. Written as DNA, the CDR3 is TGTGCCAGCAGTGAAAGGATGAGGCATACCTTC. As protein: CASSERMRHTF.

This clone has only a few counts. The CDR3 loop reads CASSQGPRAIRGKFF. The CDR3 DNA reads TGTGCCAGCAGCCAAGGTCCCAGGGCGATCAGGGGGAAGTTCTTC. The V gene is TRBV14, the J gene TRBJ2-1; 7 positions agree with TRBD1. The CDR3 totals 15 residues. Trimming took 1 base from V and 14 from J; bases not matched to a gene: 14. Germline V lookup: CDR1 SGHDN, CDR2 FVKESK.

The rearrangement uses TRBV4-3 and TRBJ2-3; D is possibly TRBD1 (6 bases). The germline gives CDR1 LGHNA, CDR2 YSLEER. The CDR3 is 16 residues long. V lost 0 bases and J 4 bases, leaving 14 bases between the germline ends. The CDR3 protein is CASSQDLTGRADTQYF. DNA of the CDR3: TGCGCCAGCAGCCAAGATCTAACAGGGAGAGCAGATACGCAGTATTTT.

This rearrangement joins TRBV5-6 to TRBJ2-5, with 8 bases identical to TRBD1. Trimming removed 3 bases from V and 1 base from J; junction bases left unmatched: 2. Germline CDR1 SGHDT, CDR2 YYEEEE. The CDR3 runs to 14 residues. This CDR3 reads CASSWTGTQETQYF. CDR3 bases: TGTGCCAGCAGCTGGACAGGGACCCAAGAGACCCAGTACTTC. Full variable domain (missing parts from reference TRBV5-6 and TRBJ2-5): DAGVTQSPTHLIKTRGQQVTLRCSPKSGHDTVSWYQQALGQGPQFIFQYYEEEERQRGNFPDRFSGHQFPNYSSELNVNALLLGDSALYLCASSWTGTQETQYFGPGTRLLVL.

The chain links TRBV4-3 to TRBJ1-4; 8 nucleotides line up with TRBD1. This CDR3 contains 16 residues. CDR1 LGHNA and CDR2 YSLEER come from the germline V gene. After removal of 3 bases from V and 7 bases from J, the junction contained 10 bases not matched to a gene. The CDR3 is CASSHLMTGETEKLFF. The CDR3, as DNA: TGCGCCAGCAGCCACCTTATGACAGGGGAGACTGAAAAACTGTTTTTT.

This chain uses TRBV19 with TRBJ1-2; TRBD1 might be the D (5 bases). CDR1 is LNHDA and CDR2 is SQIVND in the germline V gene (reference sequence). The CDR3 spans 14 residues. V was cut by 3 bases and J by 1 base, with 9 bases left in between. Written as DNA, the CDR3 is TGTGCCAGTAGTATGGACATACTTAACTATGGCTACACCTTC. Translation: CASSMDILNYGYTF.

The chain recombines TRBV5-4 with TRBJ2-1; 11 nucleotides agree with TRBD2. The CDR3 length is 14 residues. Germline CDR1 and CDR2: SGHNT and YYREEE (reference sequence). With 4 bases clipped from V and 5 bases from J, the junction kept 2 bases outside the gene matches. The CDR3, as DNA: TGTGCCAGCAGCCCGACTAGCGGGGACAATGAGCAGTTCTTC. Protein product: CASSPTSGDNEQFF.

The chain carries TRBV10-1 and TRBJ2-3; the D gene is possibly TRBD2 (5 bases). The V end was cut by 2 bases, the J end by 8 bases, with 11 bases between. CDR1 is WNHNN and CDR2 is SYGVQD in the germline V gene (reference sequence). The CDR3 has 13 amino acids. CDR3 amino acids: CASSEDSRGTQYF. The CDR3 DNA reads as TGCGCCAGCAGTGAGGACTCCCGGGGTACGCAGTATTTT.

The rearrangement uses TRBV18 and TRBJ2-1; maybe TRBD2 (6 bases). Germline CDR1 and CDR2: KGHSH and LQKENI. The CDR3 runs to 16 residues. The V end was cut by 5 bases, the J end by 6 bases, with 20 bases between. CDR3 DNA sequence: TGTGCCAGCTCAGACAAAGCGGGCTCGGGAACCAATGAGCAGTTCTTC. It translates to CASSDKAGSGTNEQFF.

J is TRBJ2-1 and V is TRBV21-1; TRBD1, as called in the table, went unchecked against the DNA. TRBV21-1 counts as a pseudogene. The CDR3 consists of 15 residues. CDR3: CASSKSSQGDNEQFF. For the CDR3, the DNA is TGTGCCAGCAGCAAATCAAGCCAGGGGGACAATGAGCAGTTCTTC.

This chain uses TRBV10-3 with TRBJ2-5; the D gene is possibly TRBD2 (6 bases). The germline gives CDR1 ENHRY, CDR2 SYGVKD. The CDR3 sequence is 13 residues long. V was shortened by 9 bases and J by 5 bases, with 16 bases between the two germline ends. The CDR3 spells CAMRGGYGETQYF. CDR3 coding DNA: TGTGCCATGCGTGGAGGGTACGGCGAGACCCAGTACTTC.

This sequence joins TRBV7-2 and TRBJ2-3; D gene unclear. V shed 2 bases and J shed 0 bases, with 3 bases lying between them. This CDR3 has 13 residues. The V gene's germline CDR1 is SGHTA and CDR2 FQGNSA. CDR3 protein: CASSLISTDTQYF. For the CDR3, the DNA is TGTGCCAGCAGCTTAATAAGCACAGATACGCAGTATTTT.

The CDR3 DNA sequence: TGTGCCAGCAGTCGCGTCAGGGTGAATGAGCAGTTCTTC. This codes for CASSRVRVNEQFF. The chain carries TRBV28 and TRBJ2-1; TRBD1 is a possible D gene (5 bases). Germline values: CDR1 MDHEN, CDR2 SYDVKM. CDR3 length: 13 residues. The ends were cut back, 5 bases at V and 7 bases at J, with 12 bases in the middle.

This clone was counted a single time. This chain joins TRBV6-4 and TRBJ1-1, with 8 bases that match TRBD1. V shed 6 bases and J 1 base; nucleotides not matched to a gene: 10. Germline V gene lookup returns CDR1 MRHNA and CDR2 SNTAGT. The CDR3 covers 16 residues. The CDR3 bases are TGTGCCAGCAGACAAGGACAGGGAGTGAGGAACACTGAAGCTTTCTTT. Translated, it gives CASRQGQGVRNTEAFF.

This chain joins TRBV18 and TRBJ1-6; D perhaps matches TRBD1 (6 bases). The CDR3 is 16 residues long. Germline values: CDR1 KGHSH, CDR2 LQKENI. V was pared by 0 bases and J by 7 bases, with 13 bases between. CDR3 protein: CASSPPGQGNNSPLHF. The CDR3 bases are TGTGCCAGCTCACCACCGGGGCAGGGGAACAATTCACCCCTCCACTTT.